The 2 T cell receptor beta chains below come from one sample, sequenced in a study of early T cells in non-severe SARS-CoV-2 infection. In TCRdb, the 5' RACE reads were re-called with MiXCR into one record per CDR3 protein. The sample carries fewer than 65,000 distinct CDR3 sequences, around 9.9% recorded once. Material: whole blood. Receptors originate from an adult who was a healthcare worker with PCR-confirmed SARS-CoV-2 infection or an uninfected control (not recorded which).

The CDR3: CASSPSLYRGRGNEQYV. The DNA for the CDR3 is TGTGCCAGCTCACCGAGCCTCTACAGGGGAAGGGGGAACGAGCAGTACGTC. The chain employs TRBV18 and TRBJ2-7, with 7 nucleotides matching TRBD1. Germline trimming cut 3 bases from V and 5 bases from J; bases unmatched to any gene: 16. This CDR3 contains 17 residues. Germline assignment: CDR1 KGHSH and CDR2 LQKENI.

J is TRBJ2-3 and V is TRBV24-1; D may match TRBD1 or TRBD2 (5 bases each). Deletions cut 6 bases from V and 3 bases from J, with 15 bases between. The CDR3 has 15 amino acids. Germline lookup yields CDR1 KGHDR and CDR2 SFDVKD. CDR3 nucleotides: TGTGCCACCAGTCGGGACGAGCGGAGGACAGATACGCAGTATTTT. Translating gives CATSRDERRTDTQYF.